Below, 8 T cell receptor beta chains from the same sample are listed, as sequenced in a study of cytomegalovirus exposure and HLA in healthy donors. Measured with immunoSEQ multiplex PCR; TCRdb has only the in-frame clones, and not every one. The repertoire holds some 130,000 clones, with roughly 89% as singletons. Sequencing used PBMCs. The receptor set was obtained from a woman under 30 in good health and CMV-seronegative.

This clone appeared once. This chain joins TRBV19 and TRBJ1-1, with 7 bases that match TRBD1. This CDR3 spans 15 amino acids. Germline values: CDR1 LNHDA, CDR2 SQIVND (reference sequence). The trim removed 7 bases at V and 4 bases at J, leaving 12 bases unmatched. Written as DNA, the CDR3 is TGTGCCAGTATTGGGCGAAGGGGGCGAGGCACTGAAGCTTTCTTT. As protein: CASIGRRGRGTEAFF.

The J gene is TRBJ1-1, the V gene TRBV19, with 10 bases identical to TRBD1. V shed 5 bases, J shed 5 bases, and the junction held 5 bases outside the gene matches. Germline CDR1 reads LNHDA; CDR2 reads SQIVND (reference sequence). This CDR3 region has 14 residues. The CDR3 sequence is CASSWTGGITEAFF. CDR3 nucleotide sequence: TGTGCCAGTAGTTGGACAGGGGGTATAACTGAAGCTTTCTTT. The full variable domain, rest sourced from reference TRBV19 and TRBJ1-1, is DGGITQSPKYLFRKEGQNVTLSCEQNLNHDAMYWYRQDPGQGLRLIYYSQIVNDFQKGDIAEGYSVSREKKESFPLTVTSAQKNPTAFYLCASSWTGGITEAFFGQGTRLTVV.

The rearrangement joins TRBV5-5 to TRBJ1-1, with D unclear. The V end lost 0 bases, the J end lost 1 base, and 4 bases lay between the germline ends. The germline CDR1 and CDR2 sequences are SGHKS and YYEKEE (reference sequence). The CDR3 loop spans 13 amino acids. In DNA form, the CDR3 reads TGTGCCAGCAGCTTGGCGGGGAACACTGAAGCTTTCTTT. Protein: CASSLAGNTEAFF.

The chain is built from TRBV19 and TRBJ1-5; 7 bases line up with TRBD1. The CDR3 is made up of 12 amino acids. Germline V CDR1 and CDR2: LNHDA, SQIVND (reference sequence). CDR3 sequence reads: CATGTVNQPQHF. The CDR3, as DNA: TGTGCTACCGGGACAGTTAATCAGCCCCAGCATTTT.

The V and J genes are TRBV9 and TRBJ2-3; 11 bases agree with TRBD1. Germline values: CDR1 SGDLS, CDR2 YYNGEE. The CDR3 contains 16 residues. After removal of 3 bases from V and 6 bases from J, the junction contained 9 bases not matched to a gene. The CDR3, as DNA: TGTGCCAGCAGCGAGCGGACCGGGACAGGGGGGGATACGCAGTATTTT. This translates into CASSERTGTGGDTQYF. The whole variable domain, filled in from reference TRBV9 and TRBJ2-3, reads DSGVTQTPKHLITATGQRVTLRCSPRSGDLSVYWYQQSLDQGLQFLIQYYNGEERAKGNILERFSAQQFPDLHSELNLSSLELGDSALYFCASSERTGTGGDTQYFGPGTRLTVL.

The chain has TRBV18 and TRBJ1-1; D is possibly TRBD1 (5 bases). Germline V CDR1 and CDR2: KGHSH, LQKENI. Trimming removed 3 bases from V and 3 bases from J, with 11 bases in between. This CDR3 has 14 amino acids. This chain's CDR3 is CASSPQGGDTEAFF. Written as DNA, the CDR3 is TGTGCCAGCTCACCTCAGGGAGGGGACACTGAAGCTTTCTTT. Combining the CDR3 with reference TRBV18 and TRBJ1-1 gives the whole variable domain NAGVMQNPRHLVRRRGQEARLRCSPMKGHSHVYWYRQLPEEGLKFMVYLQKENIIDESGMPKERFSAEFPKEGPSILRIQQVVRGDSAAYFCASSPQGGDTEAFFGQGTRLTVV.

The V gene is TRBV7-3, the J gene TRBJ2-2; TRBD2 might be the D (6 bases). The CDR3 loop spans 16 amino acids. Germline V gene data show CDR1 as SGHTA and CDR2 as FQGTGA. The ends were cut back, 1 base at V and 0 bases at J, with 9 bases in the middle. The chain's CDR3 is CASSLRGGANTGELFF. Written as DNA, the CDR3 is TGTGCCAGCAGCTTAAGGGGCGGGGCGAACACCGGGGAGCTGTTTTTT.

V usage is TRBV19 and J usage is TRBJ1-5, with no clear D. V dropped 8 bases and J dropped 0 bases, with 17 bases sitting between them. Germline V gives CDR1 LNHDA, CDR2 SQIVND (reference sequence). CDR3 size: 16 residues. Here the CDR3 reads CASDPQRGNSNQPQHF. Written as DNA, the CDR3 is TGTGCCAGTGACCCCCAGCGGGGAAATAGCAATCAGCCCCAGCATTTT.